Only a few counts were recorded for the clone carrying this T cell receptor beta chain. Its antigen is currently unknown. This specimen belongs to a study of T cell responses to AZD1222 COVID-19 vaccine. The ends lost 3 bases at V and 1 base at J; junction bases unmatched: 2. This CDR3 is 14 amino acids long. Germline CDR1 reads SGHRS; CDR2 reads YFSETQ. General study results and limits: After the peak T cell response, and only then, were repertoires sampled. Researchers report vaccine-associated CD4 TCRs spanning spike, with dominance at 160-218 and 743-854. An increase in Spike-specific TCR breadth and depth was observed after two AZD1222 doses.

Using immunoSEQ multiplex PCR, the repertoire was profiled, and TCRdb retains in-frame clones only, with some absent. The sample lists around 120,000 clones; around 93% were seen once. This specimen consisted of peripheral blood, obtained on day 0 of AZD1222 vaccination. This sequence originates from an adult in good health. The chain carries TRBV5-1 and TRBJ1-1, with TRBD1 matching 8 bases. The CDR3 protein is CASSSTGGNTEAFF. The CDR3 DNA is TGCGCCAGCAGCTCCACAGGGGGGAACACTGAAGCTTTCTTT.